This T cell receptor beta chain is drawn from a study of blood T cell repertoires in COVID-19. The protocol was immunoSEQ multiplex PCR, while the TCRdb copy is restricted to in-frame clones and leaves out a portion. The sample has 90,000 to 130,000 clones, approximately 86% seen once. The CDR3 is made up of 15 amino acids. Germline V gives CDR1 KGHSH, CDR2 LQKENI. V lost 2 bases and J 3 bases, leaving 10 bases between the germline ends. V and J are TRBV18 and TRBJ2-2, with TRBD2 as a possible D gene (6 bases). Specimen: peripheral blood. The clonotype was recovered from a man aged 35 to 55 with acute or convalescent COVID-19. The CDR3 nucleotides are TGTGCCAGCTCACCAGTAACTAGCTACACCGGGGAGCTGTTTTTT. Amino acids: CASSPVTSYTGELFF.